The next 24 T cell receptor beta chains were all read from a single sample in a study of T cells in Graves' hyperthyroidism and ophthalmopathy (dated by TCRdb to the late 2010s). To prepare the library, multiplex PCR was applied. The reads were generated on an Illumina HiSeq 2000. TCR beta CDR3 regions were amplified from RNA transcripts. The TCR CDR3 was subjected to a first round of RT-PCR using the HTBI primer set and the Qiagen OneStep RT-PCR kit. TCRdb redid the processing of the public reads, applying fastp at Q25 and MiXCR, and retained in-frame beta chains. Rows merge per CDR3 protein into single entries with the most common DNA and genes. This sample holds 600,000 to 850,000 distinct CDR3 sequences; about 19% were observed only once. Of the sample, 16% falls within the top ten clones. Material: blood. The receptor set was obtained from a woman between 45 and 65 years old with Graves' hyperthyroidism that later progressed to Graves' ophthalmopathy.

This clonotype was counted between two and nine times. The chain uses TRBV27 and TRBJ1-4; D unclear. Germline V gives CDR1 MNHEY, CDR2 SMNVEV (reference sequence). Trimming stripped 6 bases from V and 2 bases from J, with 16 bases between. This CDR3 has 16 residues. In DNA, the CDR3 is TGTGCCAGCAGGGCCCCCTCGGCCGGGACTAATGAAAAACTGTTTTTT. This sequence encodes CASRAPSAGTNEKLFF.

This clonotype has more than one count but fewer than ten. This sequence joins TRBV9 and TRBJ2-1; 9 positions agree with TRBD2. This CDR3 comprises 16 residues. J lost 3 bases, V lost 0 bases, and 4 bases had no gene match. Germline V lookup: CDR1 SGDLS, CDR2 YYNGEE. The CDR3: CASSVDRSGGYNEQFF. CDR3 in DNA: TGTGCCAGCAGCGTAGATCGTAGCGGGGGCTACAATGAGCAGTTCTTC.

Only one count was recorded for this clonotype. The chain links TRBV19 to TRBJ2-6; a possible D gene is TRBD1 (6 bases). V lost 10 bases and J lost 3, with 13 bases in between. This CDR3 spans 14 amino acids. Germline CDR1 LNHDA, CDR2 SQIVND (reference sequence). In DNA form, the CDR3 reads TGTGCCACCTCAGGGGTCGGTGGGGCCAACGTCCTGACTTTC. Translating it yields CATSGVGGANVLTF.

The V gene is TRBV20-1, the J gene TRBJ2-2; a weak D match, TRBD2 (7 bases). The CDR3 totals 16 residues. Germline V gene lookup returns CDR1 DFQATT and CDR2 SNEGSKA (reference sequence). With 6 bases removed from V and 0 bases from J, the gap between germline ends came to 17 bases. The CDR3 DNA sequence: TGCAGTGCGAGGGGGGGGCTCACCTCGAACACCGGGGAGCTGTTTTTT. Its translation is CSARGGLTSNTGELFF.

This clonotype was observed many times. The chain's CDR3 is CASMSSGGTDTQYF. The CDR3 bases are TGTGCCAGCATGTCTAGCGGGGGCACAGATACGCAGTATTTT. The gene calls are TRBV6-1 and TRBJ2-3; TRBD2 matches at 9 bases. There are 14 residues in the CDR3. Germline V gene data show CDR1 as MNHNS and CDR2 as SASEGT. V lost 7 bases, J lost 1 base, and 3 bases stayed unmatched.

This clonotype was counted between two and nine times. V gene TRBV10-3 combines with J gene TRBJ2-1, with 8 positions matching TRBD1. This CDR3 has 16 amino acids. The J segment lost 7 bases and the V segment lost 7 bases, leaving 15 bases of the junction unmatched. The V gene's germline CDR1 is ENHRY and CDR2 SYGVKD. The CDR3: CAITPTAQGAGNEQFF. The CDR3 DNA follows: TGTGCCATCACTCCCACCGCGCAGGGGGCCGGTAATGAGCAGTTCTTC.

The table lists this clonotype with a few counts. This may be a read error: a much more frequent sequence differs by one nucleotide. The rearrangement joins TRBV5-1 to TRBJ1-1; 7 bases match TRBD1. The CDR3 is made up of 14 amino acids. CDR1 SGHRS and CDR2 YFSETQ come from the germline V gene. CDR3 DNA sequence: TGCACCAGCAGCTTGGACAGGATAAACACTGAAGCTTTCTTT. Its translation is CTSSLDRINTEAFF.

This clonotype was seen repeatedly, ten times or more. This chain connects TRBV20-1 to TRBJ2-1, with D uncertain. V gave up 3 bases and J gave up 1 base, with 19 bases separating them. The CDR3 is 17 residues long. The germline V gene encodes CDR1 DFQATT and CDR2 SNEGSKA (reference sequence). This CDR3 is CSASSVGWDISYNEQFF. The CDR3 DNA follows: TGCAGTGCTAGTTCCGTGGGCTGGGATATATCCTACAATGAGCAGTTCTTC.

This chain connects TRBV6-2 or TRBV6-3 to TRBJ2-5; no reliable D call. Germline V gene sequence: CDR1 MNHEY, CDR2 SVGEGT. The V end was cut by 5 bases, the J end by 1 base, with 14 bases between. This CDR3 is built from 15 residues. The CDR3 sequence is CASSPGLGPQETQYF. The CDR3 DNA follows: TGTGCCAGCAGTCCGGGCCTCGGCCCCCAAGAGACCCAGTACTTC.

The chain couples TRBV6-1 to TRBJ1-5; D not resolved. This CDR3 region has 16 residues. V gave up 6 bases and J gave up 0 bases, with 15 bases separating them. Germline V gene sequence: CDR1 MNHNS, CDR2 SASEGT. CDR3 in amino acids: CASRTGLYYSNQPQHF. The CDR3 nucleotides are TGTGCCAGCAGGACCGGGTTGTACTATAGCAATCAGCCCCAGCATTTT.

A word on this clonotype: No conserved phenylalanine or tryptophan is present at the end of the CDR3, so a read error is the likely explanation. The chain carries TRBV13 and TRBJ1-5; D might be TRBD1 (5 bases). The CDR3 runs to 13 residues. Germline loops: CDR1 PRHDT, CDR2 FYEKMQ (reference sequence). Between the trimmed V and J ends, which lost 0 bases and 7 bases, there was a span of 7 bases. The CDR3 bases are TGTGCCAGCAGCTTAGGTCGGGGGCAGCCCCAGCATCTT. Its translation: CASSLGRGQPQHL.

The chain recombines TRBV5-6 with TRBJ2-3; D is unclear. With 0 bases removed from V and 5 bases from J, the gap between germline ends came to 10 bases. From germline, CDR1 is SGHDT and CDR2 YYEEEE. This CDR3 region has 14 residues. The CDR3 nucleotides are TGTGCCAGCAGCTTGGTGTCTGTTGAAGATACGCAGTATTTT. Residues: CASSLVSVEDTQYF.

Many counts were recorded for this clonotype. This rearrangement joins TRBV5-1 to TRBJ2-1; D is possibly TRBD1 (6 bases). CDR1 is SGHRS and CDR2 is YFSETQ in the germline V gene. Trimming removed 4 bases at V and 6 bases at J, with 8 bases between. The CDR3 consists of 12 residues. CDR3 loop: CASSVQGNEQFF. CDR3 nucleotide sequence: TGCGCCAGCAGCGTACAGGGCAATGAGCAGTTCTTC.

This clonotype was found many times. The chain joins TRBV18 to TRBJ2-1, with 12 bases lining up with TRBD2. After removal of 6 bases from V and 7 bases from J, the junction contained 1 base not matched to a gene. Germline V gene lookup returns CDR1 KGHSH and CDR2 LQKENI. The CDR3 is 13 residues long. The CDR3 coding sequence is TGTGCCAGCTCCACTAGCGGGGGGAATGAGCAGTTCTTC. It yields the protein CASSTSGGNEQFF. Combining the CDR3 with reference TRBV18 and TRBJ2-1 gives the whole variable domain NAGVMQNPRHLVRRRGQEARLRCSPMKGHSHVYWYRQLPEEGLKFMVYLQKENIIDESGMPKERFSAEFPKEGPSILRIQQVVRGDSAAYFCASSTSGGNEQFFGPGTRLTVL.

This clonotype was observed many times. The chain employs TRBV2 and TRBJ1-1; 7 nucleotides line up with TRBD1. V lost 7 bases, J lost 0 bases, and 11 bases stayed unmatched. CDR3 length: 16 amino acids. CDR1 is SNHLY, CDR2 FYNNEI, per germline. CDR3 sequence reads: CASNRDRLLVNTEAFF. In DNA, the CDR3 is TGTGCCAGCAATAGGGACAGACTGTTGGTGAACACTGAAGCTTTCTTT.

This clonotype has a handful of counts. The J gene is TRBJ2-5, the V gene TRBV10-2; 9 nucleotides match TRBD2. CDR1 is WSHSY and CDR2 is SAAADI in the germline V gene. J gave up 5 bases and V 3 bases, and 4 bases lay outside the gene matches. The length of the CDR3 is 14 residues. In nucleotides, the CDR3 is TGCGCCAGCAGTGAAGGGCTAGCGGGGGAGACCCAGTACTTC. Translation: CASSEGLAGETQYF.

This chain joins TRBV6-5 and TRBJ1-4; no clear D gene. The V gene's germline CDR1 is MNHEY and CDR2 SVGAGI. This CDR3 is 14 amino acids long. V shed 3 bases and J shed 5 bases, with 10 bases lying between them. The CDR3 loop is CASSYWRTNEKLFF. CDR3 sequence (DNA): TGTGCCAGCAGTTATTGGAGAACAAATGAAAAACTGTTTTTT.

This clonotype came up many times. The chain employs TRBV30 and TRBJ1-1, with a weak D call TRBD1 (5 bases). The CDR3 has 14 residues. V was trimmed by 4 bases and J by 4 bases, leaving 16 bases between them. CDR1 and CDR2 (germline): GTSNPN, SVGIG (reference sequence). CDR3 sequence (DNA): TGTGCCTGGAATGCAGCCGGTGGGGGCACTGAAGCTTTCTTT. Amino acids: CAWNAAGGGTEAFF. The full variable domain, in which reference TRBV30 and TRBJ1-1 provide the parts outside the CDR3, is SQTIHQWPATLVQPVGSPLSLECTVEGTSNPNLYWYRQAAGRGLQLLFYSVGIGQISSEVPQNLSASRPQDRQFILSSKKLLLSDSGFYLCAWNAAGGGTEAFFGQGTRLTVV.

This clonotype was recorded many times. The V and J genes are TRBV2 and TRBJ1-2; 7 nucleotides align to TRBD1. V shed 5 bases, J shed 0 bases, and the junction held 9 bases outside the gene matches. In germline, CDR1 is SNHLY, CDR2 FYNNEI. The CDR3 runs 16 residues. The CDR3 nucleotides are TGTGCCAGCAGTTGGGACAGCGTTAGCCCTAACTATGGCTACACCTTC. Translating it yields CASSWDSVSPNYGYTF.

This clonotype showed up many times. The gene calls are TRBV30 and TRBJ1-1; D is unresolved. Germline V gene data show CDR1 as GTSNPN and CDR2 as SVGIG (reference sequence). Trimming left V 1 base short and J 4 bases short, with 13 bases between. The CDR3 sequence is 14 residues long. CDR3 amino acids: CAWSDWERSTEAFF. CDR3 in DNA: TGTGCCTGGAGTGACTGGGAGAGGAGCACTGAAGCTTTCTTT.

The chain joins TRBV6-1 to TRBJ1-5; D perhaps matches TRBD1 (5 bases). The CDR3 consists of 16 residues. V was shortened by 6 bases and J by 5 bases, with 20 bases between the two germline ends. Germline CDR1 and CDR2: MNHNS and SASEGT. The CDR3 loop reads CASSPPGRDPHQPQHF. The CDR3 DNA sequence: TGTGCCAGCAGCCCCCCCGGCAGGGACCCACATCAGCCCCAGCATTTT.

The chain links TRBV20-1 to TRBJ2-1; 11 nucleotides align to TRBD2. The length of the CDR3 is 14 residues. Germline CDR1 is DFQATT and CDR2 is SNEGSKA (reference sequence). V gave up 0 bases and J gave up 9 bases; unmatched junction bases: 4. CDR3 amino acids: CSARDIAGGLEQFF. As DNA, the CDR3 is TGCAGTGCTAGAGATATAGCGGGGGGGCTTGAGCAGTTCTTC.

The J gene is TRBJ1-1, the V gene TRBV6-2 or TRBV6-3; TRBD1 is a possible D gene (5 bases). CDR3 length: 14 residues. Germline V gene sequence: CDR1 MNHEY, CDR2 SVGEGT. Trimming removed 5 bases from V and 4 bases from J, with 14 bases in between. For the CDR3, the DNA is TGTGCCAGCAGTCGGGGGTCCGTTATCACTGAAGCTTTCTTT. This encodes CASSRGSVITEAFF.

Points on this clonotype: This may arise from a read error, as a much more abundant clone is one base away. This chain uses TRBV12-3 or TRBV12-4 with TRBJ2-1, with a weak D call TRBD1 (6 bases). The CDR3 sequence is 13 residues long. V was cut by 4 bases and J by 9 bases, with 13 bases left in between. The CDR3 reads CASSSYREGEQFF. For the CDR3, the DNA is TGTGCCAGCAGTTCCTACAGGGAAGGTGAGCAGTTCTTC.